This T cell receptor beta chain was captured in a study of blood T cell repertoires in COVID-19. Study background: Sites in the United States, Italy and Spain provided acute and convalescent COVID-19 samples.

V dropped 4 bases and J dropped 12; count of bases not matched to a gene: 8. There are 14 residues in the CDR3. Germline assignment: CDR1 SGHKS and CDR2 YYEKEE (reference sequence). Authors' data handling: For nucleated cells, counts were estimated from reference gene primer amplification. Clones were sequenced by immunoSEQ multiplex PCR, and TCRdb holds only the in-frame ones, with some missing. V, J and clone size derive from that table, while D and trimming were established from the DNA sequence. The table shows 150,000 to 200,000 clones, with approximately 86% occurring only once. The TCR sequence derives from a man between 70 and 80 years old with active or convalescent COVID-19. Input material: peripheral blood. V and J are TRBV5-5 and TRBJ1-6; 9 bases are shared with TRBD1. CDR3 residues: CASSPTGGSLPLHF. CDR3 in DNA: TGTGCCAGCAGCCCGACAGGGGGAAGTTTACCCCTCCACTTT.